This TCR beta chain stems from a study of cytotoxic CD8 clonotypes in ibrutinib-treated CLL. Study as a whole: Per sample, productive templates averaged around 230,000 and productive rearrangements averaged around 94,000. Study conclusions and caveats: Exceeding age-matched healthy donors, baseline clonality also tracked the counts of circulating CD8+ T cells.

Trimming took 6 bases from V and 0 from J, leaving 12 bases between them. There are 14 residues in the CDR3. Germline V gives CDR1 MNHEY, CDR2 SVGAGI. Points on this clone: No antigen is known for it.

The repertoire was sequenced with immunoSEQ multiplex PCR; TCRdb's copy has only in-frame clones and lacks some. Here the sample spans 160,000 or so clones, roughly 86% being singletons. The rearrangement links TRBV6-5 to TRBJ2-7; D gene ambiguous. The sequence was obtained from a human donor with chronic lymphocytic leukemia. This material consisted of PBMCs, taken after 12 months of ibrutinib treatment. Here the CDR3 reads CASRPVGPSYEQYF. As DNA, the CDR3 is TGTGCCAGCAGGCCCGTGGGCCCCTCCTACGAGCAGTACTTC.